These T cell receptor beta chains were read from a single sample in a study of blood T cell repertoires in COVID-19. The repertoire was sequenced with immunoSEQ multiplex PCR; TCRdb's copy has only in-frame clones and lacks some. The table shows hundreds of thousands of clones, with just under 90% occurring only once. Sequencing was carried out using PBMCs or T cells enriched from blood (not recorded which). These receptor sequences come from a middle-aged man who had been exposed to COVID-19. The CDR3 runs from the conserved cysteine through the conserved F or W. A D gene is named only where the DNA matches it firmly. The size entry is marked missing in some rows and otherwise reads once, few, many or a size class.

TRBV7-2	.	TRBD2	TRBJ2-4	TGTGCCAGCAGCTTAGCTGCGGGGGGGCCGAAAAACATTCAGTACTTC	CASSLAAGGPKNIQYF
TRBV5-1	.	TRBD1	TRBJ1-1	TGCGCCAGCAGCTTGAGGACAGGGGACACTGAAGCTTTCTTT	CASSLRTGDTEAFF
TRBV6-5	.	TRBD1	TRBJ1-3	TGTGCCAGTGTGTGGACAGGGCGAGGAAACACCATATATTTT	CASVWTGRGNTIYF
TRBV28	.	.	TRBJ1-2	TGTGCCAGCAGCCCAGAGGAGAGGTACTATGGCTACACCTTC	CASSPEERYYGYTF
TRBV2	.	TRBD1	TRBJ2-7	TGTGCCAGCAGTCCACAGACAGGGGGCGCGGACGAGCAGTACTTC	CASSPQTGGADEQYF
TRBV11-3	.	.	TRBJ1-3	TGTGCCAGCAGCTCAGGAGGAGGAAACACCATATATTTT	CASSSGGGNTIYF
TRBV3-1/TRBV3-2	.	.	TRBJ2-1	TGTGCCAGCAGCCAAGATCTGGGGGGATACTCCTACAATGAGCAGTTCTTC	CASSQDLGGYSYNEQFF
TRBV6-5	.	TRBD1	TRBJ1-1	TGTGCCAGCAATGGAGGGGGCGTCGGTCTAACTGAAGCTTTCTTT	CASNGGGVGLTEAFF
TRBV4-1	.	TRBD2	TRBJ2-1	TGCGCCAGCCAGCGACTAGCGGGACCGAGCTCCTACAATGAGCAGTTCTTC	CASQRLAGPSSYNEQFF
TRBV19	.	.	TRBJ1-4	TGTGCCAGTAGTCGACAGACAACTAATGAAAAACTGTTTTTT	CASSRQTTNEKLFF
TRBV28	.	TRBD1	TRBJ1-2	TGTGCCAGCAGCCCAGGGGGAAACTATGGCTACACCTTC	CASSPGGNYGYTF
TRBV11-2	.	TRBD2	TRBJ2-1	TGTGCCAGCAGCTTACCGGGACTAGCGGGGGTTGAGCAGTTCTTC	CASSLPGLAGVEQFF
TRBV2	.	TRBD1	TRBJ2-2	TGTGCCAGCCTTATAAGGGACAGGTTGACCGGGGAGCTGTTTTTT	CASLIRDRLTGELFF
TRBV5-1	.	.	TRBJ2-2	TGCGCCAGCAGCTTGGGTTTGCAAAGAGGGATATCCACCGGGGAGCTGTTTTTT	CASSLGLQRGISTGELFF
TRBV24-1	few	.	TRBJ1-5	TGTGCCACCAGTGATTCGGGGAGGTCTAGCAATCAGCCCCAGCATTTT	CATSDSGRSSNQPQHF
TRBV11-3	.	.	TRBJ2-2	TGTGCCAGCAGCCCAGGAGGGGTAGAGAACACCGGGGAGCTGTTTTTT	CASSPGGVENTGELFF
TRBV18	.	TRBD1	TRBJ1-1	TGTGCCAGCTCACCACTTACAGGGGGCACTGAAGCTTTCTTT	CASSPLTGGTEAFF
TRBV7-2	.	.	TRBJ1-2	TGTGCCAGCAGGGGGGGGGCTTCGAAAGGGCTTGTCTATGGCTACACCTTC	CASRGGASKGLVYGYTF
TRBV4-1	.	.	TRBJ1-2	TGCGCCAGCAGCGCCCCCACTTCGGCTAACTATGGCTACACCTTC	CASSAPTSANYGYTF
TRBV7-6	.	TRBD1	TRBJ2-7	TGTGCCAGCAGCTTAGCGGGGACAGGGGGCTACGAGCAGTACTTC	CASSLAGTGGYEQYF
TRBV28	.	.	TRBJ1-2	TGTGCCAGCAGTTTATATGACAGACCCTATGGCTACACCTTC	CASSLYDRPYGYTF
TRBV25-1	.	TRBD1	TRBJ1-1	TGTGCCAGCAGTCCTGAATACAGGGGAGATACTGAAGCTTTCTTT	CASSPEYRGDTEAFF
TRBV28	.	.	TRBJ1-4	TGTGCCAGCAGTTTAAGTCCTCTGTCGGGTGCCTCAACTAATGAAAAACTGTTTTTT	CASSLSPLSGASTNEKLFF
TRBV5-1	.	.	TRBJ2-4	TGCGCCAGCAGCTCTGACAGAGCCAAAAACATTCAGTACTTC	CASSSDRAKNIQYF
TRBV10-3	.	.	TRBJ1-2	TGTGCCATCAGTGGGACAACGACTAACTATGGCTACACCTTC	CAISGTTTNYGYTF
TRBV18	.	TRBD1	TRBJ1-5	TGTGCCAGCTCACCCTTCACAGGGGACAATCAGCCCCAGCATTTT	CASSPFTGDNQPQHF
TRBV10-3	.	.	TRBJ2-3	TGTGCCATCAGTGAAAGAAGGACAGACATCACAGATACGCAGTATTTT	CAISERRTDITDTQYF
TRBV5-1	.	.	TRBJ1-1	TGCGCCAGCAGCCCCGGACAGCTCTTGAACACTGAAGCTTTCTTT	CASSPGQLLNTEAFF
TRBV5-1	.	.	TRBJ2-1	TGCGCCAGCAGCTTTGAACTCCAAATGTACGGGACCTACAATGAGCAGTTCTTC	CASSFELQMYGTYNEQFF
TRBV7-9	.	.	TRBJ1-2	TGTGCCAGCACCAATAACGCCGGGCAGGGATATGGCTACACCTTC	CASTNNAGQGYGYTF
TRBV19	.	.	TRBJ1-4	TGTGCCAGTAGTTCCCAGGGGAAGAATGAAAAACTGTTTTTT	CASSSQGKNEKLFF
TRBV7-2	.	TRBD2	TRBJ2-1	TGTGCCAGCAGCAGGCCGGGACTAGCGGGCAATGAGCAGTTCTTC	CASSRPGLAGNEQFF
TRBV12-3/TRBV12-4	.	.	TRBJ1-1	TGTGCCAGCAGTTGGAGGAACACTGAAGCTTTCTTT	CASSWRNTEAFF
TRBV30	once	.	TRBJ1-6	TGTGCCTGGGAGCGGACAGTTAATTCACCCCTCCACTTT	CAWERTVNSPLHF
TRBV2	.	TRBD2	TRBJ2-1	TGTGCCAGCAGGGGGACTAGCGGGGCCTACAATGAGCAGTTCTTC	CASRGTSGAYNEQFF
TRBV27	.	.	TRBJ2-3	TGTGCCAGCAGTTTAGTCAGGTTAGCAGATACGCAGTATTTT	CASSLVRLADTQYF
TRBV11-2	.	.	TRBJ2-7	TGTGCCAGCAGAGCGACAGTTTCCTACGAGCAGTACTTC	CASRATVSYEQYF
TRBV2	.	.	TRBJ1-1	TGTGCCAGCAGTTCCCAGGGTATAGGCACTGAAGCTTTCTTT	CASSSQGIGTEAFF
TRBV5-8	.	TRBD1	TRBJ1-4	TGTGCCAGCAGCCCGGACAGGGGGCAAGCAAAACTGTTTTTT	CASSPDRGQAKLFF
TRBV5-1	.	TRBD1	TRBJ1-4	TGCGCCAGCGGACAGGGGGCAGCTAATGAAAAACTGTTTTTT	CASGQGAANEKLFF
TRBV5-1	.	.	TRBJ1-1	TGCGCCAGCAGCTTGGAGGGGCGCGGGAACACTGAAGCTTTCTTT	CASSLEGRGNTEAFF
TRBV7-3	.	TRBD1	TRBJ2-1	TGTGCCAGCAGCAAGACAGGGGACAATGAGCAGTTCTTC	CASSKTGDNEQFF
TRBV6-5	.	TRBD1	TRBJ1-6	TGTGCCAGCACTGGGGGACAGGTTCGTTCACCCCTCCACTTT	CASTGGQVRSPLHF
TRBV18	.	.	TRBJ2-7	TGTGCCAGCTCACCTACTAGCTCCTACGAGCAGTACTTC	CASSPTSSYEQYF
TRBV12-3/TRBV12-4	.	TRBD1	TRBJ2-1	TGTGCCAGCCAACAGGGGTTCTACAATGAGCAGTTCTTC	CASQQGFYNEQFF
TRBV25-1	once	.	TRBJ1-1	TGTGCCAGCAGTGGTCCGGGTGGCACTGAAGCTTTCTTT	CASSGPGGTEAFF
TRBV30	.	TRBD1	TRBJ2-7	TGTGCCTGGAGCGCACAGGGGGCCCACGAGCAGTACTTC	CAWSAQGAHEQYF
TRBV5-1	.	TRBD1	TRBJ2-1	TGCGCCAGCAGCTTGGCATACAGGGGCCATGAGCAGTTCTTC	CASSLAYRGHEQFF
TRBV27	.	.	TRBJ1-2	TGTGCCAGCAGTGAGCAGGGGCGAACGGGCTATGGCTACACCTTC	CASSEQGRTGYGYTF
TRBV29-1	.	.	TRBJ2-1	TGCAGCGTTGAAGACAGGGCCGATGAGCAGTTCTTC	CSVEDRADEQFF
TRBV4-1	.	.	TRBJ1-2	TGCGCCAGCAGCCAAGCTTCGGGGAGGATCAATGGCTACACCTTC	CASSQASGRINGYTF
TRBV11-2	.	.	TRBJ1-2	TGTGCCAGCAGCTTAGCAGGTGGGGGGTATGGCTACACCTTC	CASSLAGGGYGYTF
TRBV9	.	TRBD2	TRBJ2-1	TGTGCCAGCGGGCAGCGGGGGGACCGATACAATGAGCAGTTCTTC	CASGQRGDRYNEQFF
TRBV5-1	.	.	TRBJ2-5	TGCGCCAGCAGCTGGAACAGGGTATCCCAAGAGACCCAGTACTTC	CASSWNRVSQETQYF